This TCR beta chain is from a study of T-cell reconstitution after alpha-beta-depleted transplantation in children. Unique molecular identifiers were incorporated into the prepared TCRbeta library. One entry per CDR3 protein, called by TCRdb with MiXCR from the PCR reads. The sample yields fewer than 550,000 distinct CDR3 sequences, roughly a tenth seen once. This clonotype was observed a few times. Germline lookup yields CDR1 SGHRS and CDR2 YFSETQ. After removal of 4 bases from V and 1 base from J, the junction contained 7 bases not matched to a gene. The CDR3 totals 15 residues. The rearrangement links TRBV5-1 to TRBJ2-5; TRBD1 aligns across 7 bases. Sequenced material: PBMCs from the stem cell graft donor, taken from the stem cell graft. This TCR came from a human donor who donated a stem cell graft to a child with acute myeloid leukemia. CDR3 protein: CASSRGTAPQETQYF. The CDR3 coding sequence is TGCGCCAGCAGCCGAGGGACAGCTCCCCAAGAGACCCAGTACTTC. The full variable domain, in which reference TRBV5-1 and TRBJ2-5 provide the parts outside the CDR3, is KAGVTQTPRYLIKTRGQQVTLSCSPISGHRSVSWYQQTPGQGLQFLFEYFSETQRNKGNFPGRFSGRQFSNSRSEMNVSTLELGDSALYLCASSRGTAPQETQYFGPGTRLLVL.